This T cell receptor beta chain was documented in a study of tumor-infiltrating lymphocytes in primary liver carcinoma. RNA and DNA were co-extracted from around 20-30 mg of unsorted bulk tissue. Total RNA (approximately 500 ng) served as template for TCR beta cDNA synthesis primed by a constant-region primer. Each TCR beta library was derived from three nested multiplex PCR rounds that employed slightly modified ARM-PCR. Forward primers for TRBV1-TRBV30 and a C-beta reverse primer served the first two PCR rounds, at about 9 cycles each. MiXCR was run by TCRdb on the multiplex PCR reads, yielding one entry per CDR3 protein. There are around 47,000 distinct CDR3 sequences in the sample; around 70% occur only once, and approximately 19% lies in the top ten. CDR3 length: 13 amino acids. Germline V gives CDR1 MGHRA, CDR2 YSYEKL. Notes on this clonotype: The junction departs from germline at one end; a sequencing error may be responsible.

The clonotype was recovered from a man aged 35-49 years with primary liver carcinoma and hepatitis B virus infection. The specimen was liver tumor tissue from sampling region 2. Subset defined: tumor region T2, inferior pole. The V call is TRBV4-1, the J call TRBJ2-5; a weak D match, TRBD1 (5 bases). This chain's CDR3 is CANSAGYQETQYF. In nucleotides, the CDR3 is TGCGCCAACAGCGCAGGGTACCAAGAGACACAGTACTTC.